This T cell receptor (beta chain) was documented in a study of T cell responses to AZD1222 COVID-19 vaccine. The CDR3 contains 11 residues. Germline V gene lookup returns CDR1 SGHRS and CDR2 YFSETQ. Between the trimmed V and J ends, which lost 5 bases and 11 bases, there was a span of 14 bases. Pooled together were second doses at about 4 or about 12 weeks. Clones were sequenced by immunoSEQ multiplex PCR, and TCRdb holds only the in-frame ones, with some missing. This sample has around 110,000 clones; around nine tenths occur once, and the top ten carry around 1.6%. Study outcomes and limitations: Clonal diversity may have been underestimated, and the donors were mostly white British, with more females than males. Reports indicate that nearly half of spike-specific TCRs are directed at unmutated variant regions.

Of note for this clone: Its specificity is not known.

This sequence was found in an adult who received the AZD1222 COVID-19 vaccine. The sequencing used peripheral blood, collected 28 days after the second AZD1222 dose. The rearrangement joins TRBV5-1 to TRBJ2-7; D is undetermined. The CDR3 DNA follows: TGCGCCAGCAGGGCCGGGCCACTGGAGTACTTC. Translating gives CASRAGPLEYF. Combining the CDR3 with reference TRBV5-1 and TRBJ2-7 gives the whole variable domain KAGVTQTPRYLIKTRGQQVTLSCSPISGHRSVSWYQQTPGQGLQFLFEYFSETQRNKGNFPGRFSGRQFSNSRSEMNVSTLELGDSALYLCASRAGPLEYFGPGTRLTVT.